The next 22 T cell receptor beta chains were all read from a single sample in a study of beta chain features in type 1 diabetes. Findings and caveats of the study: Within each of all four CD4+ subsets, Type 1 diabetes patients had TCRB CDR3s that were moderately but significantly shorter.

cDNA synthesis used the whole RNA isolate, giving expressed TCRB sequences. Using immunoSEQ multiplex PCR, the repertoire was profiled, and TCRdb retains in-frame clones only, with some absent. The data contain roughly 160,000 clones, less than 9.5% of them seen just once; the ten biggest clones take up 0.94%. Their target antigens are unknown. The specimen was central memory CD4+ T cells from blood. The receptors stem from a woman between 40 and 50 years old with type 1 diabetes.

This chain connects TRBV5-1 to TRBJ2-3, with 8 bases identical to TRBD2. Per the germline V gene, CDR1 is SGHRS and CDR2 is YFSETQ. CDR3 length: 16 amino acids. V gave up 2 bases and J gave up 6 bases; unmatched junction bases: 11. Written as DNA, the CDR3 is TGCGCCAGCAGCTTTAATAGCGGGGATCTCCTGGATACGCAGTATTTT. Amino acids: CASSFNSGDLLDTQYF.

This chain joins TRBV15 and TRBJ2-1; a weak D match, TRBD1 (6 bases). Between the trimmed V and J ends, which lost 3 bases and 0 bases, there was a span of 15 bases. The CDR3 loop spans 17 amino acids. The germline CDR1 and CDR2 sequences are LNHNV and YYDKDF (reference sequence). The CDR3 sequence is CATSSPRTENSYNEQFF. In DNA, the CDR3 is TGTGCCACCAGCAGCCCCAGGACAGAGAACTCCTACAATGAGCAGTTCTTC.

The chain uses TRBV2 and TRBJ2-5, with TRBD1 matching 7 bases. This CDR3 region has 15 residues. Germline V lookup: CDR1 SNHLY, CDR2 FYNNEI. Losses at the gene ends were 6 bases for V and 5 bases for J; bases not matched to a gene: 12. CDR3 in amino acids: CASSQSGTEGETQYF. The DNA for the CDR3 is TGTGCCAGCAGCCAATCCGGGACAGAAGGGGAGACCCAGTACTTC.

The chain uses TRBV28 and TRBJ2-7; 9 nucleotides align to TRBD1. The CDR3 consists of 15 residues. With 4 bases clipped from V and 5 bases from J, the junction kept 9 bases outside the gene matches. CDR1 MDHEN and CDR2 SYDVKM come from the germline V gene. The CDR3 spells CASSSNRDRVHEQYF. CDR3 nucleotide sequence: TGTGCCAGCAGTTCCAACCGGGACAGGGTCCACGAGCAGTACTTC. The whole variable domain, remainder taken from reference TRBV28 and TRBJ2-7, is DVKVTQSSRYLVKRTGEKVFLECVQDMDHENMFWYRQDPGLGLRLIYFSYDVKMKEKGDIPEGYSVSREKKERFSLILESASTNQTSMYLCASSSNRDRVHEQYFGPGTRLTVT.

This clone was observed a few times. The chain links TRBV11-2 to TRBJ1-1; the D gene is possibly TRBD1 (5 bases). V shed 5 bases and J shed 4 bases, with 14 bases lying between them. This CDR3 is built from 14 residues. Germline assignment: CDR1 SGHAT and CDR2 FQNNGV. CDR3 region: CASSLSWGGTEAFF. The CDR3 DNA sequence: TGTGCCAGCAGCCTCAGTTGGGGCGGCACTGAAGCTTTCTTT.

The chain has TRBV18 and TRBJ2-3, with 13 bases aligning to TRBD2. V lost 4 bases and J lost 4; bases outside the gene matches: 8. Germline V gives CDR1 KGHSH, CDR2 LQKENI. The CDR3 contains 17 residues. This CDR3 reads CASSLLGTSGTADTQYF. CDR3 DNA: TGTGCCAGCTCACTCCTAGGGACTAGCGGGACCGCAGATACGCAGTATTTT.

This clone has a handful of counts. The DNA for the CDR3 is TGTGCCAGCGGGACGGGACAGGGGGCTTACGGGGAGCTGTTTTTT. It is translated as CASGTGQGAYGELFF. The rearrangement joins TRBV2 to TRBJ2-2; TRBD1 agrees at 12 bases. This CDR3 region has 15 residues. Germline V gene sequence: CDR1 SNHLY, CDR2 FYNNEI. The V and J ends lost 8 bases and 7 bases, in that order; junction bases with no gene match: 8.

This clone was counted between two and nine times. The rearrangement uses TRBV7-2 and TRBJ2-1; the D gene is possibly TRBD2 (6 bases). The CDR3 loop spans 14 amino acids. Trimming cost V 3 bases and J 5 bases, with 11 bases left between them. From germline, CDR1 is SGHTA and CDR2 FQGNSA. Here the CDR3 reads CASSLGGLNNEQFF. Here the CDR3 DNA reads TGTGCCAGCAGCTTGGGGGGACTCAACAATGAGCAGTTCTTC.

Only a few counts were recorded for this clone. The rearrangement uses TRBV9 and TRBJ1-6; D is possibly TRBD1 (6 bases). The germline CDR1 and CDR2 sequences are SGDLS and YYNGEE. The CDR3 runs 14 residues. The V end was cut by 0 bases, the J end by 10 bases, with 11 bases between. The CDR3 region is CASSVARGESPLHF. The CDR3 DNA reads TGTGCCAGCAGCGTAGCCAGGGGCGAATCACCCCTCCACTTT. Filled out from reference TRBV9 and TRBJ1-6, the complete variable domain reads DSGVTQTPKHLITATGQRVTLRCSPRSGDLSVYWYQQSLDQGLQFLIQYYNGEERAKGNILERFSAQQFPDLHSELNLSSLELGDSALYFCASSVARGESPLHFGNGTRLTVT.

The CDR3 sequence: CASSPAWGGETQYF. The CDR3 DNA sequence: TGCGCCAGCAGCCCAGCATGGGGGGGGGAGACCCAGTACTTC. The J gene is TRBJ2-5, the V gene TRBV4-1; 7 bases match TRBD2. CDR1 and CDR2 (germline): MGHRA, YSYEKL. The length of the CDR3 is 14 residues. Losses at the gene ends were 4 bases for V and 5 bases for J; bases not matched to a gene: 7.

This clone occurred a few times. The chain recombines TRBV5-1 with TRBJ1-2; no reliable D call. CDR1 is SGHRS and CDR2 is YFSETQ in the germline V gene. The CDR3 totals 13 residues. V gave up 0 bases and J gave up 3 bases, with 6 bases separating them. CDR3 loop: CASSLDSDYGYTF. CDR3 nucleotide sequence: TGCGCCAGCAGCTTGGACAGTGACTATGGCTACACCTTC.

This clone was found many times. The rearrangement uses TRBV6-6 and TRBJ2-5, with D perhaps matching TRBD2 (5 bases). The CDR3 extends over 16 amino acids. CDR1 is MNHNY, CDR2 SVGAGI, per germline (reference sequence). Trimming removed 2 bases from V and 1 base from J, with 14 bases in between. The CDR3: CASSYEGGLTQETQYF. Written as DNA, the CDR3 is TGTGCCAGCAGTTACGAAGGCGGGCTGACCCAAGAGACCCAGTACTTC.

This clone was seen a handful of times. The V gene is TRBV7-2, the J gene TRBJ2-5; TRBD1 agrees at 8 bases. Germline-derived CDR1 and CDR2 are SGHTA and FQGNSA. The CDR3 contains 15 residues. The ends lost 3 bases at V and 5 bases at J; junction bases unmatched: 8. CDR3 sequence: CASSFQQGGGETQYF. CDR3 bases: TGTGCCAGCAGCTTCCAACAGGGGGGCGGGGAGACCCAGTACTTC.

This clone was seen a handful of times. Other DNA sequences in the sample encode the same CDR3. The gene calls are TRBV9 and TRBJ2-3; 9 positions agree with TRBD2. The CDR3 contains 15 residues. Trimming took 4 bases from V and 1 from J; bases not matched to a gene: 4. Germline values: CDR1 SGDLS, CDR2 YYNGEE. CDR3 sequence (DNA): TGTGCCAGCAGCCCCCGGACTAGCGGCACAGATACGCAGTATTTT. Translating gives CASSPRTSGTDTQYF.

This clone was observed a handful of times. V is TRBV7-3 and J is TRBJ2-2, with TRBD1 matching 9 bases. V shed 3 bases and J 6 bases; nucleotides not matched to a gene: 14. Germline CDR1 reads SGHTA; CDR2 reads FQGTGA. This CDR3 has 18 residues. The CDR3 loop reads CASSFNMPGTGMAGELFF. CDR3 nucleotide sequence: TGTGCCAGCAGCTTCAACATGCCCGGGACAGGGATGGCCGGGGAGCTGTTTTTT. Complete variable domain (other parts from reference TRBV7-3 and TRBJ2-2): GAGVSQTPSNKVTEKGKYVELRCDPISGHTALYWYRQSLGQGPEFLIYFQGTGAADDSGLPNDRFFAVRPEGSVSTLKIQRTERGDSAVYLCASSFNMPGTGMAGELFFGEGSRLTVL.

This clone was observed a handful of times. This rearrangement joins TRBV4-1 to TRBJ2-7; D unclear. The CDR3 has 14 residues. V was pared by 7 bases and J by 5 bases, with 18 bases between. Germline V lookup: CDR1 MGHRA, CDR2 YSYEKL. The CDR3 here is CASTPRITRHEQYF. The DNA of the CDR3 is TGCGCCAGCACCCCCCGCATCACGCGGCACGAGCAGTACTTC.

This clone was seen a few times. This sequence joins TRBV29-1 and TRBJ1-5; D gene uncertain. V shed 5 bases and J shed 2 bases, with 10 bases lying between them. Germline loops: CDR1 SQVTM, CDR2 ANQGSEA. The CDR3 sequence is 13 residues long. The CDR3 DNA reads as TGCAGCGTTAGGGAGGCGGGCAATCAGCCCCAGCATTTT. Translation: CSVREAGNQPQHF.

The sample holds a few counts of this clone. Sequence at one end of the junction differs from germline and may be a read error. V usage is TRBV5-4 and J usage is TRBJ1-2; 7 bases match TRBD1. CDR1 is SGHNT and CDR2 is YYREEE in the germline V gene (reference sequence). This CDR3 is 13 amino acids long. The CDR3 DNA sequence: TGCGCCAGCAGCCTGGACAGGAGTGCTGGCTACACCTTC. Translation: CASSLDRSAGYTF.

This clone occurred a few times. V usage is TRBV5-1 and J usage is TRBJ2-7; the match to TRBD1 covers 8 bases. This CDR3 spans 13 amino acids. The germline V gene encodes CDR1 SGHRS and CDR2 YFSETQ. V was clipped by 5 bases and J by 3 bases; unmatched bases: 4. The CDR3 bases are TGCGCCAGCAGGCCCGGGACAGGCTACGAGCAGTACTTC. Protein product: CASRPGTGYEQYF. Full variable domain (missing parts from reference TRBV5-1 and TRBJ2-7): KAGVTQTPRYLIKTRGQQVTLSCSPISGHRSVSWYQQTPGQGLQFLFEYFSETQRNKGNFPGRFSGRQFSNSRSEMNVSTLELGDSALYLCASRPGTGYEQYFGPGTRLTVT.

CDR3 DNA: TGTGCCAGCTCACCTTTAGCGGATCAAGAGACCCAGTACTTC. Translated: CASSPLADQETQYF. The V and J genes are TRBV18 and TRBJ2-5, with D possibly TRBD2 on 6 matching bases. V gave up 3 bases and J gave up 2 bases, with 10 bases separating them. CDR1 and CDR2 (germline): KGHSH, LQKENI. The CDR3 extends over 14 amino acids.

In this sample, this clone turned up many times. The chain uses TRBV7-2 and TRBJ2-2; 9 bases agree with TRBD2. The CDR3 extends over 14 amino acids. With 3 bases clipped from V and 4 bases from J, the junction kept 0 bases outside the gene matches. Germline loops: CDR1 SGHTA, CDR2 FQGNSA. The CDR3 is CASSLTSGTGELFF. The DNA for the CDR3 is TGTGCCAGCAGCTTGACTAGCGGCACCGGGGAGCTGTTTTTT. Using reference TRBV7-2 and TRBJ2-2 for the parts outside the CDR3, the full variable domain is GAGVSQSPSNKVTEKGKDVELRCDPISGHTALYWYRQSLGQGLEFLIYFQGNSAPDKSGLPSDRFSAERTGGSVSTLTIQRTQQEDSAVYLCASSLTSGTGELFFGEGSRLTVL.

This clone was counted only a few times. The V call is TRBV11-2, the J call TRBJ2-7; TRBD2 might be the D (5 bases). The V gene's germline CDR1 is SGHAT and CDR2 FQNNGV. There are 16 residues in the CDR3. V lost 4 bases to trimming and J lost 3 bases, with 19 bases between them. The CDR3 spells CASSSVASLMFYEQYF. CDR3 nucleotides: TGTGCCAGCAGCTCGGTAGCGTCCCTCATGTTCTACGAGCAGTACTTC.